This T cell receptor (beta chain) appears in the sequencing data of a study of T cell repertoires in cytomegalovirus infection. Looking at the study overall: Well-studied HLA-B-restricted CMV epitopes were used in the study alongside recently identified HLA-C-restricted ones. Public signatures in TCR beta pointed to CMV infection and matching HLA type. General study results and limits: The cumulative frequency of public TCR beta families identified carriers of CMV plus the relevant HLA. HLA-C-restricted CMV clonotypes gave the most frequent clonotype in two of eight donors.

The germline CDR1 and CDR2 sequences are SGHAT and FQNNGV. The germline V and J ends were trimmed by 6 bases and 6 bases, with 7 bases remaining between them. This CDR3 spans 11 amino acids. This clonotype was seen a few times. The target antigen is unknown. TCRdb redid the calling of the reads with MiXCR, one entry per CDR3 protein. The sample lists about 470,000 distinct CDR3 sequences; about 44% were seen once. The clonotype was recovered from a human donor in good health (CMV status not recorded). Some clones in this sample may be carry-over from other donors' samples. The chain is built from TRBV11-2 and TRBJ2-3; D remains ambiguous. The sequencing here drew on cultured PBMCs, taken from culture after CMV antigen stimulation. In DNA, the CDR3 is TGTGCCAGCAGTCAGAGGGATACGCAGTATTTT. Translation gives CASSQRDTQYF.